A single T cell receptor beta chain is shown here with its context. Its antigen is unknown. The CDR3 is 14 amino acids. V shed 8 bases and J shed 4 bases, with 17 bases lying between them. The germline CDR1 and CDR2 sequences are SNHLY and FYNNEI. The entry originates in a study of T cell responses to AZD1222 COVID-19 vaccine. Generated by immunoSEQ multiplex PCR, the TCRdb table keeps only in-frame clones and is missing some. Altogether 100,000 to 150,000 clones are present, about 88% being singletons, with the ten largest covering more than 3.5%. The study, taken as a whole, reports: Unmutated variant regions reportedly attract nearly half of all spike-specific TCRs. Only a handful of individuals given AZD1222 were seropositive at baseline.

The TCR originated in an adult in good health. Sequenced material: peripheral blood, taken on day 0 of AZD1222 vaccination. The chain employs TRBV2 and TRBJ1-2, with D unclear. The CDR3 coding sequence is TGTGCCAGCCTCTGGGCGCCGGGGAGCTATGGCTACACCTTC. Translated, it gives CASLWAPGSYGYTF.